This is a list of T cell receptor beta chains from one sample in a study of blood T cell repertoires in COVID-19. TCRdb keeps only in-frame clones here, not all; method: immunoSEQ multiplex PCR. The sample yields just over 150,000 clones, around 85% seen once. The specimen was peripheral blood. These receptor sequences come from a human donor with acute or convalescent COVID-19. The donor label of this sample is uncertain. CDR3s include the opening cysteine and the closing phenylalanine or tryptophan. D genes are given only for firm matches. The size entry is marked missing in some rows and otherwise reads once, few, many or a size class.

V gene	J gene	D gene	clone size	CDR3 protein	CDR3 DNA
TRBV19	TRBJ1-6	.	.	CASSINQGFNSPLHF	TGTGCCAGTAGTATTAATCAGGGGTTTAATTCACCCCTCCACTTT
TRBV15	TRBJ2-2	.	.	CATSLADKNTGELFF	TGTGCCACCAGCTTGGCGGACAAGAACACCGGGGAGCTGTTTTTT
TRBV19	TRBJ2-4	.	once	CASIASRGGAGKNIQYF	TGTGCCAGTATCGCCTCCCGCGGGGGCGCAGGCAAAAACATTCAGTACTTC
TRBV27	TRBJ1-2	TRBD1	.	CASSLLEGAGGYTF	TGTGCCAGCAGTTTGCTGGAGGGGGCGGGTGGCTACACCTTC
TRBV6-2/TRBV6-3	TRBJ1-2	TRBD1	.	CASSLPTGIGYTF	TGTGCCAGCAGTTTACCGACAGGGATAGGCTACACCTTC
TRBV5-4	TRBJ2-1	.	few	CASSSDRFNEQFF	TGTGCCAGCAGTTCCGACAGATTCAATGAGCAGTTCTTC
TRBV6-5	TRBJ2-7	.	.	CASSRAGREREQYF	TGTGCCAGCAGCCGGGCCGGACGGGAACGCGAGCAGTACTTC
TRBV28	TRBJ2-2	TRBD1	.	CASSFSVDEGGPNTGELFF	TGTGCCAGCAGTTTCTCTGTCGACGAAGGGGGCCCTAACACCGGGGAGCTGTTTTTT
TRBV14	TRBJ1-4	TRBD1	.	CASSQSTAGQGGKLFF	TGTGCCAGCAGCCAATCCACAGCGGGACAGGGGGGAAAACTGTTTTTT
TRBV11-2	TRBJ1-2	.	.	CASSPTAGKEGGYTF	TGTGCCAGCAGCCCGACGGCGGGGAAAGAAGGTGGCTACACCTTC
TRBV3-1/TRBV3-2	TRBJ2-2	TRBD1	.	CASSPRGREATGELFF	TGTGCCAGCAGCCCCAGGGGGCGCGAAGCTACCGGGGAGCTGTTTTTT
TRBV30	TRBJ2-2	TRBD1	.	CAWSRDRGTGELFF	TGTGCCTGGAGCCGGGACAGGGGGACCGGGGAGCTGTTTTTT
TRBV5-4	TRBJ2-5	.	.	CASSPESRQETQYF	TGTGCCAGCAGCCCGGAGTCGCGGCAAGAGACCCAGTACTTC
TRBV3-1/TRBV3-2	TRBJ2-3	.	few	CASSQGQQNTDTQYF	TGTGCCAGCAGCCAAGGACAGCAAAACACAGATACGCAGTATTTT
TRBV7-2	TRBJ1-3	.	.	CASSLAELNSGNTIYF	TGTGCCAGCAGCTTAGCGGAGCTCAACTCTGGAAACACCATATATTTT
TRBV7-2	TRBJ1-6	TRBD1	.	CASNRQGYNSPLHF	TGTGCCAGCAACCGACAGGGGTATAATTCACCCCTCCACTTT
TRBV6-4	TRBJ2-1	TRBD2	.	CASSRTSATNEQFF	TGTGCCAGCAGCAGGACTAGCGCGACCAATGAGCAGTTCTTC